These 25 T cell receptor beta chains came from one sample sequenced in a study of T cell responses to AZD1222 COVID-19 vaccine. Some clones are missing from TCRdb's copy, which holds only in-frame ones; the method was immunoSEQ multiplex PCR. Among 75,000 to 90,000 clones listed, roughly 90% were seen once. The sequences come from peripheral blood, collected on day 0 of AZD1222 vaccination. The receptors derive from an adult in good health.

The chain recombines TRBV19 with TRBJ1-5; TRBD1 aligns across 8 bases. The CDR3 consists of 16 residues. Germline loops: CDR1 LNHDA, CDR2 SQIVND (reference sequence). V shed 6 bases, J shed 3 bases, and the junction held 10 bases outside the gene matches. The CDR3 here is CASSRSGGEFNQPQHF. As DNA, the CDR3 is TGTGCCAGTAGCAGGTCAGGGGGCGAATTCAATCAGCCCCAGCATTTT.

J is TRBJ2-5 and V is TRBV5-1; D call uncertain. V was cut by 0 bases and J by 9 bases, with 9 bases left in between. The CDR3 has 12 residues. Germline CDR1 SGHRS, CDR2 YFSETQ. Here the CDR3 reads CASSLDGGAQYF. DNA of the CDR3: TGCGCCAGCAGCTTGGACGGTGGAGCCCAGTACTTC.

The rearrangement joins TRBV9 to TRBJ2-1; D ambiguous. Germline CDR1 and CDR2: SGDLS and YYNGEE. This CDR3 contains 12 residues. The V end lost 0 bases, the J end lost 4 bases, and 2 bases lay between the germline ends. CDR3 sequence: CASSVDYNEQFF. CDR3 in DNA: TGTGCCAGCAGCGTAGATTACAATGAGCAGTTCTTC. The whole variable domain, filled in from reference TRBV9 and TRBJ2-1, reads DSGVTQTPKHLITATGQRVTLRCSPRSGDLSVYWYQQSLDQGLQFLIQYYNGEERAKGNILERFSAQQFPDLHSELNLSSLELGDSALYFCASSVDYNEQFFGPGTRLTVL.

The gene calls are TRBV4-3 and TRBJ1-3, with a tentative D call TRBD1 (5 bases). V was trimmed by 0 bases and J by 1 base, leaving 13 bases between them. This CDR3 is built from 17 residues. The germline V gene has CDR1 LGHNA and CDR2 YSLEER. This chain's CDR3 is CASSQDWQGLSGNTIYF. CDR3 coding DNA: TGCGCCAGCAGCCAAGATTGGCAGGGCCTGTCTGGAAACACCATATATTTT.

The chain couples TRBV28 to TRBJ2-1, with D perhaps matching TRBD1 or TRBD2 (5 bases each). With 6 bases removed from V and 4 bases from J, the gap between germline ends came to 16 bases. Germline V gene data show CDR1 as MDHEN and CDR2 as SYDVKM. CDR3 length equals 15 residues. The CDR3 reads CASSPGTLGYNEQFF. The CDR3 bases are TGTGCCAGCAGCCCTGGGACCCTGGGGTACAATGAGCAGTTCTTC. The full variable domain, completed using reference TRBV28 and TRBJ2-1, is DVKVTQSSRYLVKRTGEKVFLECVQDMDHENMFWYRQDPGLGLRLIYFSYDVKMKEKGDIPEGYSVSREKKERFSLILESASTNQTSMYLCASSPGTLGYNEQFFGPGTRLTVL.

This clone has only one observation. The J gene is TRBJ2-1, the V gene TRBV24-1, with 8 bases identical to TRBD2. With 2 bases clipped from V and 10 bases from J, the junction kept 15 bases outside the gene matches. The CDR3 loop spans 17 amino acids. From germline, CDR1 is KGHDR and CDR2 SFDVKD. DNA for the CDR3: TGTGCCACCAGTGATTCGACTCTTCGGGGGGGCCTCTCCGAGCAGTTCTTC. Its translation is CATSDSTLRGGLSEQFF.

The gene calls are TRBV30 and TRBJ2-7; perhaps TRBD2 as D (6 bases). The CDR3 contains 13 residues. The V gene lost 0 bases and the J gene lost 5 bases, with 11 bases spanning the gap. Germline loops: CDR1 GTSNPN, CDR2 SVGIG (reference sequence). The CDR3 protein is CAWSVGGIDEQYF. DNA of the CDR3: TGTGCCTGGAGTGTAGGAGGGATCGACGAGCAGTACTTC.

The gene calls are TRBV19 and TRBJ1-5; D is unclear. Trimming removed 7 bases at V and 9 bases at J, with 19 bases between. The CDR3 has 14 residues. Germline V gene data show CDR1 as LNHDA and CDR2 as SQIVND (reference sequence). CDR3 loop: CASTTLGHRRPQHF. The DNA of the CDR3 is TGTGCCAGTACCACACTGGGCCACCGCCGGCCCCAGCATTTT.

The V and J genes are TRBV7-9 and TRBJ2-7; the D gene could be TRBD1 or TRBD2 (5 bases each). Germline values: CDR1 SEHNR, CDR2 FQNEAQ (reference sequence). The V and J ends lost 6 bases and 3 bases respectively, with 15 bases between them. The CDR3 spans 14 residues. The CDR3 here is CASSARGPHYEQYF. CDR3 bases: TGTGCCAGCAGTGCTCGGGGCCCTCACTACGAGCAGTACTTC.

The CDR3 region has the DNA TGTGCCAGCAGTTGGCAGGGTTCGACCTACGAGCAGTACTTC. This gives the protein CASSWQGSTYEQYF. The chain joins TRBV27 to TRBJ2-7; D possibly corresponds to TRBD1 (5 bases). This CDR3 is 14 amino acids long. Deletions cut 4 bases from V and 2 bases from J, with 12 bases between. Germline V gives CDR1 MNHEY, CDR2 SMNVEV (reference sequence).

The chain is built from TRBV6-2 or TRBV6-3 and TRBJ2-1; 9 bases are shared with TRBD1. Germline V gene sequence: CDR1 MNHEY, CDR2 SVGEGT. The CDR3 extends over 17 amino acids. Germline trimming cut 0 bases from V and 3 bases from J; bases unmatched to any gene: 6. CDR3 bases: TGTGCCAGCAGTTACTCACCCACAGGGGGCATCTACAATGAGCAGTTCTTC. Amino acid sequence: CASSYSPTGGIYNEQFF.

The J gene is TRBJ1-1, the V gene TRBV28, with D perhaps matching TRBD1 (5 bases). V lost 8 bases and J 2 bases, leaving 15 bases between the germline ends. The CDR3 runs 14 residues. Germline lookup yields CDR1 MDHEN and CDR2 SYDVKM. As DNA, the CDR3 is TGTGCCAGCGGAACATCGACAGTCAACACTGAAGCTTTCTTT. It yields the protein CASGTSTVNTEAFF.

The chain has TRBV6-5 and TRBJ2-1, with D hard to call. CDR3 length: 12 amino acids. V gave up 4 bases and J gave up 7 bases, with 8 bases separating them. Looked up from germline, CDR1 is MNHEY and CDR2 is SVGAGI. CDR3 nucleotide sequence: TGTGCCAGCAGTTTCGATTGGAATGAGCAGTTCTTC. Its translation: CASSFDWNEQFF.

The rearrangement links TRBV5-1 to TRBJ2-7; perhaps TRBD2 as D (5 bases). The germline V and J ends were trimmed by 2 bases and 2 bases, with 8 bases remaining between them. The CDR3 extends over 13 amino acids. The germline V gene has CDR1 SGHRS and CDR2 YFSETQ. The CDR3 DNA reads as TGCGCCAGCAGCTTCGGGGTAGCCTACGAGCAGTACTTC. Translation: CASSFGVAYEQYF. The variable domain in full, completed from reference TRBV5-1 and TRBJ2-7, reads KAGVTQTPRYLIKTRGQQVTLSCSPISGHRSVSWYQQTPGQGLQFLFEYFSETQRNKGNFPGRFSGRQFSNSRSEMNVSTLELGDSALYLCASSFGVAYEQYFGPGTRLTVT.

V and J are TRBV11-2 and TRBJ1-6; TRBD1 matches at 9 bases. The CDR3 covers 15 residues. The germline V gene has CDR1 SGHAT and CDR2 FQNNGV. The V gene end was trimmed by 0 bases and the J gene end by 10 bases; junction bases not matched to a gene: 4. CDR3 amino acids: CASSLEGQGVSPLHF. CDR3 DNA: TGTGCCAGCAGCTTAGAGGGACAGGGAGTGTCACCCCTCCACTTT.

This clone was recorded once. V and J are TRBV30 and TRBJ1-2; D not resolved. V was shortened by 1 base and J by 4 bases, with 22 bases between the two germline ends. Germline lookup yields CDR1 GTSNPN and CDR2 SVGIG (reference sequence). The CDR3 runs to 17 residues. The CDR3 here is CAWSEVNPGGGPYGYTF. The DNA for the CDR3 is TGTGCCTGGAGTGAGGTTAACCCCGGCGGTGGTCCCTATGGCTACACCTTC.

This clone showed up just once. The DNA for the CDR3 is TGCGCCAGCAGCTCCGGATCCGCGAACACCGGGGAGCTGTTTTTT. Translation gives CASSSGSANTGELFF. The V gene is TRBV5-1, the J gene TRBJ2-2; D unresolved. The CDR3 spans 15 residues. V lost 3 bases and J 0 bases, leaving 9 bases between the germline ends. Germline values: CDR1 SGHRS, CDR2 YFSETQ.

This rearrangement joins TRBV9 to TRBJ2-5, with D perhaps given as TRBD1 or TRBD2 (7 bases each). Germline V gives CDR1 SGDLS, CDR2 YYNGEE. The ends were cut back, 0 bases at V and 5 bases at J, with 11 bases in the middle. The CDR3 spans 14 residues. The CDR3 DNA follows: TGTGCCAGCAGCGTAGGGCAGGGGGGGGAGACCCAGTACTTC. Translation: CASSVGQGGETQYF.

The genes are TRBV27 and TRBJ1-5; TRBD1 matches 7 bases. The junction had 6 bases not matched to a gene; V was cut back by 4 bases and J by 0 bases. The V gene's germline CDR1 is MNHEY and CDR2 SMNVEV (reference sequence). The CDR3 contains 16 residues. In DNA, the CDR3 is TGTGCCAGCAGTTCCTCTCGGGACAGTAGCAATCAGCCCCAGCATTTT. It is translated as CASSSSRDSSNQPQHF.

The chain links TRBV27 to TRBJ1-1; no definite D call. This CDR3 region has 14 residues. Trimming left V 2 bases short and J 1 base short, with 8 bases between. The germline gives CDR1 MNHEY, CDR2 SMNVEV (reference sequence). This CDR3 reads CASSLRTENTEAFF. As DNA, the CDR3 is TGTGCCAGCAGTTTAAGAACAGAGAACACTGAAGCTTTCTTT.

The chain is built from TRBV19 and TRBJ1-5; no clear D gene. This CDR3 region has 14 residues. Germline V gives CDR1 LNHDA, CDR2 SQIVND (reference sequence). With 3 bases removed from V and 6 bases from J, the gap between germline ends came to 12 bases. The CDR3 nucleotides are TGTGCCAGTAGTATGAATGGCTGGGCTCAGCCCCAGCATTTT. Translation: CASSMNGWAQPQHF.

J is TRBJ2-3 and V is TRBV7-8; D gene ambiguous. The V end lost 4 bases, the J end lost 2 bases, and 13 bases lay between the germline ends. Germline values: CDR1 SGHVS, CDR2 FQNEAQ. There are 15 residues in the CDR3. CDR3 sequence (DNA): TGTGCCAGCAGCTCGTCTAACTATTACACAGATACGCAGTATTTT. Protein product: CASSSSNYYTDTQYF.

This clone was observed a few times. J is TRBJ1-6 and V is TRBV28; TRBD1 agrees at 7 bases. Germline V lookup: CDR1 MDHEN, CDR2 SYDVKM. The CDR3 spans 13 residues. After removal of 8 bases from V and 7 bases from J, the junction contained 5 bases not matched to a gene. CDR3 nucleotide sequence: TGTGCCAGCGGGGACAGTGACAATTCACCCCTCCACTTT. Translation: CASGDSDNSPLHF.

V and J are TRBV7-2 and TRBJ2-7; TRBD1 might be the D (6 bases). The germline CDR1 and CDR2 sequences are SGHTA and FQGNSA. V was shortened by 2 bases and J by 0 bases, with 11 bases between the two germline ends. The CDR3 runs to 15 residues. CDR3 nucleotide sequence: TGTGCCAGCAGCTTAACAGGGCGCTCCTCCTACGAGCAGTACTTC. Protein: CASSLTGRSSYEQYF. The full variable domain, completed using reference TRBV7-2 and TRBJ2-7, is GAGVSQSPSNKVTEKGKDVELRCDPISGHTALYWYRQSLGQGLEFLIYFQGNSAPDKSGLPSDRFSAERTGGSVSTLTIQRTQQEDSAVYLCASSLTGRSSYEQYFGPGTRLTVT.

The chain employs TRBV19 and TRBJ1-2; tentative D call: TRBD1 (5 bases). This CDR3 spans 16 amino acids. Germline V gene data show CDR1 as LNHDA and CDR2 as SQIVND (reference sequence). The V end was cut by 6 bases, the J end by 1 base, with 18 bases between. CDR3 in amino acids: CASSKHGGSNNYGYTF. DNA for the CDR3: TGTGCCAGTAGCAAGCACGGGGGATCAAATAACTATGGCTACACCTTC.